This TCR beta chain was profiled in a study of cytomegalovirus exposure and HLA in healthy donors (dated by TCRdb to 2016 to 2017). Regarding the research as a whole: An earlier analysis of approximately 640 of the donors reported about 250 Gb of sequence data and roughly 100 million unique TCR beta sequences from 150 million to 200 million T cells. About 280 gigabases of sequencing data and 70 million to 95 million unique TCR sequences made up an early release that covered 500 to 650 HLA-typed donors. Of the approximately 400 genotyped donors, 81% were placed in the genetic ancestry cluster associated with self-reported Caucasian donors. The study aimed to test whether cataloging public T cell receptors could reveal signatures of past pathogen exposure. Using immunosequencing, the study profiled T cell repertoires from 500 to 800 subjects and related those repertoires to cytomegalovirus serostatus. A separate validation cohort of 100 to 150 different subjects was used in addition to the approximately 700-subject first cohort. To predict cytomegalovirus infection status, the study brought together high-throughput TCR immunosequencing, statistical association of individual TCRs with disease status, and machine learning. A later analysis re-examined previously published TCR beta repertoires from hundreds of donors and added high-resolution HLA genotyping to investigate patterns of TCR occurrence. In the later analysis, no new phenotypic data were used to find candidate immune exposures; instead, reliance was placed on TCR beta sequences and their occurrence across donors. In an earlier analysis of more than 550 of the donors, high-throughput TCR beta sequencing was used to judge whether each TCR beta V gene segment behaved as functional or pseudogenic. Alongside the repertoire data, information on donor age, sex, ethnicity and CMV serostatus was compiled. A later genetic analysis took genome-wide SNP genotypes for about 55% of the roughly 700 donors and used that subset as a discovery cohort. Every discovery cohort repertoire had been produced on one sequencing platform. Class I and class II HLA loci were covered by the typing at four-digit resolution. The number of typed donors differed by locus: 629-630 for A, B, C, DRB1 and DQB1; some 500 for DQA1; 600 to 610 for DPA1; and roughly 490 for DPB1. A few DR-DQ haplotypes were handled as single units for association and clustering because linkage in the cohort was strong. Across around 400 genotyped donors of the cohort, an average of approximately 220,000 unique TCR beta nucleotide sequences per donor were sequenced, and approximately 19% of those sequences were non-productive.

The CDR3 spans 14 residues, from the cysteine through the phenylalanine. The retained sequence is limited to the CDR3, 42 bases, with the frame set at the first base. The germline V gene encodes CDR1 SGHTA and CDR2 FQGNSA. Trimming leaves V shorter by 5 bases and J shorter by 0 bases, with the junction holding 3 bases beyond the gene matches. The library was made by the immunoSEQ multiplex PCR assay. For the multiplex PCR, a mixture combining 60 forward primers for TCR Vbeta segments and 13 reverse primers for TCR Jbeta segments was used. A multiplex PCR assay on genomic DNA amplified the CDR3 region of rearranged TCR beta genes. The amplified TCR beta libraries were sequenced on the Illumina HiSeq System as 87-base-pair reads. The authors' analysis ran thus. Across the 666 repertoires, a later analysis counted 75 million to 90 million unique TCR beta chains, roughly 11 million of which were shared by at least two donors. Raw reads were error-corrected and collapsed into unique sequences with a nearest-neighbor algorithm that merged closely related sequences to remove PCR and sequencing errors. CDR3 sequences were aligned to IMGT reference sequences to assign V, D and J gene segments. For a sequence to be retained, at least a six-nucleotide match to both a V gene segment and a J gene segment was required. Rearrangements were classified as productive when the CDR3 lacked stop codons and remained in frame with V and J, and all other rearrangements were classified as non-productive. Following IMGT convention, CDR3 was defined as the stretch from the second conserved V-encoded cysteine up to the conserved J-encoded phenylalanine. In an earlier analysis of just under 600 of the donors, sequences lacking an unambiguous match to a single V gene segment were excluded. In an earlier analysis of almost 600 of the donors, a V segment was called functional when productive rearrangements were above 56.7%, and segregating when the standard deviation between donors exceeded 5%. A statistical classification framework was developed to diagnose cytomegalovirus status using the catalog of TCR beta chain sequences. V and J gene assignment, in a later analysis, came from comparing TCR nucleotide sequences with IMGT/GENE-DB human TR gene sequences. Using the TCRdist pipeline, a later analysis assigned CDR3 sequences along with most-parsimonious VDJ recombination scenarios. In a later analysis, each TCR beta chain was defined by its CDR3 amino acid sequence together with its V-gene family, and reads lacking a unique V-gene family were excluded. In a later analysis, a few hundred highly shared, low-generation-probability nucleotide sequences were removed to address suspected cross-contamination and a sequencing artifact. In a later analysis, a clonal expansion index for each public chain was calculated from normalized within-repertoire ranks of inferred template counts. In a later analysis, generation probabilities were computed with a VDJ recombination model fitted to out-of-frame rearrangements, and the resulting probabilities were checked against IGoR. In a later analysis, TCR-TCR, TCR-HLA and TCR-CMV co-occurrence was scored with hypergeometric tests, and a repertoire-size bias correction was applied to TCR pairs. False discovery rates were estimated in a later analysis by permuting HLA or CMV assignments 20 times. In a later analysis, co-occurring TCRs were grouped using DBSCAN, and TCRdist sequence similarity was added for clustering within HLA-allele-positive subsets. Repertoires with fewer than 30,000 or more than 120,000 public chains were left out of co-occurrence clustering, as were five repertoires with anomalous nucleotide sharing. TCRdb's version of the immuneACCESS table is confined to in-frame rearrangements and falls short of the full clone set. An unresolved V gene accounts for under half of the shortfall where checked; the remainder is of unknown origin. D and trimming were read from the DNA, whereas the V and J calls and clone size are those reported in that table. The sample table shows 110,000 to 150,000 clones, and roughly 79% are seen once. About 2.8% of the sample rests with the top ten.

There are a few counts of this clone. It lacks a known antigen. Within one base of it there is no much larger clone, and no base qualities were kept. The cohort comprised 670 or so healthy bone marrow donors. Cohort members were all nominally healthy when sampled, although unrecorded immune exposures were likely present. The donor tested CMV seronegative and was one of the 352 seronegative cohort members. Every donor gave a peripheral blood sample, and the peripheral blood mononuclear cells from that sample were used for TCR beta sequencing. Genomic DNA was extracted from the blood cell samples with the Qiagen DNeasy Blood Extraction Kit. Paper-wide results and their limitations: The study gave a list of 150 to 200 TCR beta chains associated with cytomegalovirus. When HLA alleles, especially DR and DQ, strongly co-occurred, attributing TCR associations to individual alleles was difficult. The 87-base-pair reads could not distinguish some IMGT-functional V segments, including TRBV6-2 and TRBV6-3, so those segments were excluded. Across donors, most TCR sequences were observed very rarely, whereas some public TCRs were present in many individuals. In vitro tests confirmed that a few of the cytomegalovirus-associated TCR beta chains recognize cytomegalovirus antigens. An earlier analysis of approximately 570 of the donors showed that most TCR beta V segments appeared in productive rearrangements either about 87% or about 30% of the time, which broadly matched IMGT annotations. According to a later genetic analysis, donors in an Asian-associated ancestry cluster had fewer N-insertions in productive TCRs than the approximately 630-donor mean. Correlated functional status among segregating V segments might be attributable to linkage disequilibrium, but an unknown experimental factor could not be ruled out. Most CMV-associated TCR beta chains appeared to be HLA-restricted in a later analysis, and the HLA associations seemed to be driven largely by CMV exposure. In a later analysis, the rate of TCR association differed among HLA loci, with DRB1 alleles having the most associated TCRs and HLA-C alleles having the fewest. A group of highly shared sequence variants was considered likely to be a technical artifact of the sequencing pipeline. The earlier analysis of 587 of the donors excluded some 16 rarely observed V segments, including chromosome 9 orphons, because counts were too low. HLA typing was unavailable for some donors at each locus, so association tests used only the typed subset. Compared with equally common non-associated chains, HLA-associated TCR beta chains in a later analysis were more clonally expanded and had lower generation probabilities. The only immune exposure information available for the cohort was CMV serostatus. The presence/absence analyses assumed that sequencing depth was roughly uniform across donors, and that assumption may not be true. The classifier was reported to diagnose cytomegalovirus status with high specificity and sensitivity in both the original cohort and the validation cohort. Specific HLA alleles were associated with 16,951 TCR beta sequences at a false discovery rate of 0.05 in a later analysis. The authors suggested that the approach could potentially be generalized to other disease states and immunological phenotypes. An association between a missense DCLRE1C variant and V-gene and J-gene trimming of TCR beta chains was found in a later genetic analysis and replicated in an independent cohort. A further reported finding was that TCR beta sequences accurately predicted the HLA-A and HLA-B alleles for most subjects in the first cohort. This cohort had only TCR beta chains sequenced, and the lack of alpha or paired-chain data limited which features could be detected. According to a later analysis, parvovirus B19, influenza, CMV and Epstein-Barr virus appeared linked to several top co-occurrence clusters.

The sequenced sample consisted of PBMCs. The receptor comes from a male donor in good health and CMV-seronegative. This receptor chain uses TRBV7-2 and TRBJ1-2; TRBD1 aligns with 7 central bases. The DNA sequence reads TGTGCCAGCAGCGTTCAGGGGGCTAACTATGGCTACACCTTC. Its protein product is CASSVQGANYGYTF.